The sequence of this TCR beta chain was determined in a study of Ad26.COV2.S vaccination and SARS-CoV-2 variants. Study-wide results and limits: Responses of spike-specific T cells (both CD8+ and CD4+) reportedly showed substantial breadth after vaccination. Vaccine recipients had higher spike-specific TCR breadth than placebo recipients.

A remark on this clone: Its antigen remains unknown.

The repertoire was sequenced with immunoSEQ multiplex PCR; TCRdb's copy has only in-frame clones and lacks some. Of under 150,000 clones listed, roughly 89% are singletons. The sample here was peripheral blood, taken after recovery from COVID-19. The receptor was derived from a human donor who had recovered from COVID-19.

The CDR3 loop reads CASSLAGTEAFF. The CDR3 bases are TGTGCCAGCAGCTTAGCAGGGACTGAAGCTTTCTTT. V gene TRBV7-9 combines with J gene TRBJ1-1, with no clear D. With 0 bases removed from V and 5 bases from J, the gap between germline ends came to 4 bases. Germline CDR1 and CDR2: SEHNR and FQNEAQ (reference sequence). The CDR3 runs 12 residues.